This entry concerns a single T cell receptor beta chain. Its matching antigen is unknown. Germline CDR1 reads SGHTA; CDR2 reads FQGNSA. Trimming removed 3 bases from V and 5 bases from J; junction bases left unmatched: 6. This CDR3 contains 15 residues. The sample belongs to a study of CD8 T cells in ankylosing spondylitis. Quantitative barcoded 5'-RACE was used to prepare TCR beta libraries. TCRdb used MiXCR to reprocess the 5' RACE reads, holding one entry per CDR3 protein. Of approximately 400,000 distinct CDR3 sequences in the sample, roughly 17% were seen once. Whole-study findings and limits: Disease-linked clones were reportedly significantly enriched in matched ankylosing spondylitis synovial fluid. Characteristic, it appeared, of ankylosing spondylitis blood was a TCR beta motif of about eight highly homologous variants. In reactive arthritis synovial fluid and blood, some motif variants had been reported before.

The gene calls are TRBV7-2 and TRBJ2-2, with 7 bases that match TRBD1. The sample taken for sequencing was blood, either unsorted or a sorted T cell fraction (not recorded which). The source is a male donor with ankylosing spondylitis. CDR3 loop: CASSLWSGGTGELFF. The CDR3 DNA sequence: TGTGCCAGCAGCTTGTGGTCAGGGGGTACCGGGGAGCTGTTTTTT.